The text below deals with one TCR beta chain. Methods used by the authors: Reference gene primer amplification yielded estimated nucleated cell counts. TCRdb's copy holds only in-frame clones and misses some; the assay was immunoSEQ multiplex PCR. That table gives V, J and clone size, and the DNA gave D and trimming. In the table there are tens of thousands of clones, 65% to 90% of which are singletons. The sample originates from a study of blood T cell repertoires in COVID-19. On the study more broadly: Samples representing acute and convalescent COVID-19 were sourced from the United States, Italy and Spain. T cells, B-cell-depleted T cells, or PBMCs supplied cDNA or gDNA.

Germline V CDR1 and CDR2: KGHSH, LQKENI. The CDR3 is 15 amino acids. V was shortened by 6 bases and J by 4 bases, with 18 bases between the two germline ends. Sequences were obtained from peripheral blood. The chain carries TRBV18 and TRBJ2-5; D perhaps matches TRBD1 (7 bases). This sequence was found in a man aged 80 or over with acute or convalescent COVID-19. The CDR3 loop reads CASSLGGTAGETQYF. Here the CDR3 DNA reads TGTGCCAGCTCCCTAGGGGGGACAGCGGGAGAGACCCAGTACTTC.